This T cell receptor beta chain comes out of a study of synovial regulatory T cells in juvenile arthritis (dated by TCRdb to between 2015 and 2016). In the study overall: Of the sequenced patients, over five received methotrexate, one received methotrexate plus infliximab, three were therapy-naive, and one had no treatment information. TCRbeta CDR3 repertoires of blood iaTreg cells, other blood Treg cells and synovial fluid Treg cells from matched patient samples were compared in the study. Although effector T cell subsets in the cohort were also sequenced for comparisons, the Treg dataset on its own covers only blood and synovial fluid Treg cells. The TCR repertoire comparisons covered Treg and Teff subsets from about 10 JIA patients with active disease.

The donors for the TCR repertoire analysis were 11 juvenile idiopathic arthritis patients with active disease who had not reached inactive disease, of whom 3 were polyarticular and 8 were oligoarticular. The TCR-sequenced patients had a median age of about 12 years (range about 2.4-22.9) and median disease duration of around 7 years (range 0.2-19.1). Samples for TCR repertoire analysis were collected at two centres in Italy. Peripheral blood mononuclear cells were isolated using a Histopaque-1077 density gradient and were cryopreserved in approximately 90% FCS with approximately 10% DMSO. The CDR3 goes from the cysteine to the phenylalanine over 11 residues. No DNA was logged. The full study reports these points: TCR diversity was lower in blood iaTreg cells than in other blood Treg cells, which is consistent with antigen-driven expansion. Synovial Treg cells shared more CDR3 sequences with iaTreg cells than with other blood Treg cells; Chao-Jaccard similarity confirmed closer relation. iaTreg TCR repertoires were largely private across patients and partially overlapped with synovial Teff and blood CPL repertoires.

With regard to this clone: Its antigen is still unknown.

The library was built by means of the immunoSEQ multiplex PCR assay. TCRbeta CDR3 sequencing was performed by Adaptive Biotechnologies. The study's processing was this. Repertoire similarity used the Chao-modified Jaccard index and median clonotype overlap from 200 random subsamples at equal sample size. The similarity analyses were based on either productive nucleotide sequences or amino acid sequences translated in silico. Hierarchical clustering with single linkage and t-SNE based on Chao-modified Jaccard distances were applied for the comparison of repertoires. After normalising for sample size, the researchers measured repertoire diversity with the Renyi index across a range of alpha values. TCRdb provides this immuneACCESS table in a form limited to in-frame rearrangements. Some clones are lacking; in checked studies, under half of them reflect an unresolved V gene, and why the rest are absent is not known. Clone size and the V and J calls come from that table; the DNA yielded D and trimming. The sample's table lists a count of 10,000 or so clones. Approximately 1% of the sample rests with the top ten.

The sequence was collected from a donor younger than 30 with juvenile idiopathic arthritis. This chain is built from TRBV23-1 and TRBJ2-5. TRBV23-1 is an ORF, with its function uncertain. The sample consisted of Treg cells from blood. This sample's cell subset or site label indicates: remaining (HLA-DR-negative) circulating blood Treg cells. The CDR3 has the sequence CAPLAQETQYF.